A selection of T cell receptor beta chains follows, all from one sample in a study of radiation and T cells in renal cell carcinoma. TCRdb's copy holds only in-frame clones and misses some; the assay was immunoSEQ multiplex PCR. The data show 97,000 or so clones, more than 65% seen once. Sequencing was performed on blood, taken from a patient whose treatment included radiotherapy and nephrectomy. These receptors were collected from a man in his sixties with renal cell carcinoma. The CDR3 runs from the conserved cysteine through the conserved F or W. Each record gives: clone size, CDR3 length, D gene, J gene, V gene, CDR3 protein, CDR3 DNA. D genes are given only for firm matches. Clone size is shown for a subset of rows, as once, few, many or a class of expanded clone.

>NA|12|NA|TRBJ1-2|TRBV27
CASSSTVSGYTF
TGTGCCAGCAGTTCTACAGTATCGGGCTACACCTTC
>NA|14|NA|TRBJ2-7|TRBV2
CASSEGKRFYEQYF
TGTGCCAGCAGTGAAGGCAAAAGGTTTTACGAGCAGTACTTC
>NA|13|NA|TRBJ2-1|TRBV7-7
CASSIGTYNEQFF
TGTGCCAGCAGCATTGGGACCTACAATGAGCAGTTCTTC
>NA|13|NA|TRBJ2-5|TRBV7-2
CASSLGGQETQYF
TGTGCCAGCAGCTTAGGTGGCCAAGAGACCCAGTACTTC
>NA|15|TRBD1|TRBJ1-2|TRBV5-1
CASSPGQGAHYGYTF
TGCGCCAGCAGCCCGGGACAGGGGGCCCACTATGGCTACACCTTC
>NA|14|NA|TRBJ1-1|TRBV9
CASSAAAGNTEAFF
TGTGCCAGCAGCGCGGCGGCTGGGAACACTGAAGCTTTCTTT
>NA|16|TRBD2|TRBJ2-7|TRBV4-1
CASSQVGRAPHYEQYF
TGCGCCAGCAGCCAAGTCGGGAGGGCTCCCCACTACGAGCAGTACTTC
>NA|16|TRBD1|TRBJ2-7|TRBV4-1
CASSRDPGQGVYEQYF
TGCGCCAGCAGCCGAGACCCGGGACAGGGGGTTTACGAGCAGTACTTC
>NA|14|TRBD2|TRBJ2-7|TRBV27
CASSLGGAGGEQYF
TGTGCCAGCAGTTTAGGGGGCGCGGGAGGCGAGCAGTACTTC
>few|15|TRBD1|TRBJ1-4|TRBV19
CASSPGGTANEKLFF
TGTGCCAGTAGCCCAGGGGGGACAGCTAATGAAAAACTGTTTTTT
>NA|14|NA|TRBJ2-3|TRBV7-3
CASSLDPATDTQYF
TGTGCCAGCAGCTTAGATCCCGCCACAGATACGCAGTATTTT
>NA|14|NA|TRBJ2-2|TRBV6-6
CASRVRADTGELFF
TGTGCCAGCAGGGTCAGGGCGGACACCGGGGAGCTGTTTTTT
>NA|15|NA|TRBJ2-7|TRBV19
CASSIASSGSYEQYF
TGTGCCAGTAGTATTGCCTCTTCAGGGTCCTACGAGCAGTACTTC
>NA|16|NA|TRBJ2-3|TRBV4-1
CASSRGELLSTDTQYF
TGCGCCAGCAGCCGAGGAGAGCTTCTTAGCACAGATACGCAGTATTTT
>NA|15|TRBD2|TRBJ2-7|TRBV18
CASSPPASGGYEQYF
TGTGCCAGCTCACCCCCTGCCAGCGGGGGCTACGAGCAGTACTTC
>once|13|NA|TRBJ2-3|TRBV7-2
CASSRLNTDTQYF
TGTGCCAGCAGCCGCCTGAACACAGATACGCAGTATTTT
>NA|11|NA|TRBJ2-5|TRBV5-1
CASSLKETQYF
TGCGCCAGCAGCTTAAAAGAAACCCAGTACTTC
>NA|16|NA|TRBJ1-5|TRBV28
CASKGNQGWGNQPQHF
TGTGCCAGCAAGGGAAACCAGGGCTGGGGCAATCAGCCCCAGCATTTT
>NA|16|TRBD2|TRBJ2-7|TRBV27
CASSFTRSGRASEQYF
TGTGCCAGCAGTTTCACCCGTAGCGGGAGGGCGAGCGAGCAGTACTTC
>NA|15|NA|TRBJ1-1|TRBV18
CASSPPGVTDTEAFF
TGTGCCAGCTCACCACCGGGGGTTACGGACACTGAAGCTTTCTTT
>NA|12|NA|TRBJ1-2|TRBV12-5
CASGFSNYGYTF
TGTGCTAGTGGTTTTAGTAACTATGGCTACACCTTC
>NA|16|TRBD1|TRBJ2-1|TRBV4-2
CASSPTGTGNYNEQFF
TGTGCCAGCAGCCCGACCGGGACAGGGAACTACAATGAGCAGTTCTTC
>few|12|NA|TRBJ1-2|TRBV9
CASSDGGYGYTF
TGTGCCAGCAGCGATGGGGGGTACGGCTACACCTTC
>NA|16|TRBD1|TRBJ2-5|TRBV27
CASSPSPETGEQTQYF
TGTGCCAGCAGTCCCTCCCCCGAGACAGGGGAGCAGACCCAGTACTTC
>NA|15|TRBD1|TRBJ1-1|TRBV7-3
CASSPRRQGNTEAFF
TGTGCCAGCAGCCCCCGACGACAGGGGAACACTGAAGCTTTCTTT
>NA|16|NA|TRBJ2-3|TRBV6-1
CASSDPEAAITDTQYF
TGTGCCAGCAGTGACCCAGAAGCGGCTATCACAGATACGCAGTATTTT
>NA|13|TRBD2|TRBJ2-1|TRBV6-6
CASSIGLAGEQFF
TGTGCCAGCAGTATTGGACTAGCGGGAGAGCAGTTCTTC
>NA|13|NA|TRBJ1-1|TRBV6-1
CASSGGQYTEAFF
TGTGCCAGCAGTGGTGGACAATACACTGAAGCTTTCTTT
>NA|15|NA|TRBJ2-5|TRBV5-1
CASRPDGLGQETQYF
TGCGCCAGCAGACCCGACGGCCTTGGTCAAGAGACCCAGTACTTC
>NA|14|NA|TRBJ1-2|TRBV18
CASSLIGSRDGYTF
TGTGCCAGCTCATTAATCGGGAGTCGGGATGGCTACACCTTC
>once|12|NA|TRBJ2-7|TRBV6-6
CASRDVGGEQYF
TGTGCCAGCAGGGATGTAGGGGGCGAGCAGTACTTC
>NA|12|NA|TRBJ1-1|TRBV29-1
CSVAGYATEAFF
TGCAGCGTTGCAGGGTACGCCACTGAAGCTTTCTTT
>NA|14|NA|TRBJ1-5|TRBV6-5
CASSLTGTGQPQHF
TGTGCCAGCAGTTTAACAGGGACGGGTCAGCCCCAGCATTTT
>NA|16|TRBD2|TRBJ2-1|TRBV5-1
CASSLTTSGSLDEQFF
TGCGCCAGCAGCCTAACTACTAGCGGGAGTTTGGATGAGCAGTTCTTC
>once|15|TRBD1|TRBJ2-5|TRBV5-6
CASAAGQAYQETQYF
TGTGCCAGCGCTGCTGGACAGGCGTACCAAGAGACCCAGTACTTC
>once|15|TRBD1|TRBJ2-3|TRBV5-1
CASSPGQGRPDTQYF
TGCGCCAGCAGCCCGGGACAGGGGAGGCCAGATACGCAGTATTTT
>NA|15|NA|TRBJ2-7|TRBV28
CASSRMGSGVDEQYF
TGTGCCAGCAGCCGAATGGGTTCAGGGGTCGACGAGCAGTACTTC
>NA|17|TRBD1|TRBJ1-1|TRBV7-9
CASTLRPVGRGQSEAFF
TGTGCCAGCACCCTTAGGCCTGTGGGAAGGGGGCAGTCGGAAGCTTTCTTT
>NA|16|TRBD1|TRBJ2-2|TRBV4-3
CASSPRGQGNTGELFF
TGCGCCAGCAGCCCCCGCGGACAGGGTAACACCGGGGAGCTGTTTTTT
>NA|17|TRBD1|TRBJ2-6|TRBV6-1
CASSGWDRPSGANVLTF
TGTGCCAGCAGTGGCTGGGACAGGCCCTCTGGGGCCAACGTCCTGACTTTC
>NA|14|TRBD2|TRBJ2-2|TRBV6-5
CASTAGGWTGELFF
TGTGCTAGCACGGCGGGAGGCTGGACCGGGGAGCTGTTTTTT
>NA|13|NA|TRBJ2-3|TRBV6-6
CASRGGSPDTQYF
TGTGCCAGCAGAGGAGGGAGTCCCGATACGCAGTATTTT
>NA|12|NA|TRBJ2-7|TRBV2
CASSEDPAPRCF
TGTGCCAGCAGTGAAGATCCAGCCCCCCGGTGCTTC
>NA|15|TRBD2|TRBJ2-1|TRBV4-3
CASSQASSGYNEQFF
TGCGCCAGCAGCCAAGCATCTAGCGGCTACAATGAGCAGTTCTTC
>NA|16|TRBD1|TRBJ1-1|TRBV5-1
CASSAGTGWGNTEAFF
TGCGCCAGCAGCGCAGGGACAGGGTGGGGGAACACTGAAGCTTTCTTT
>NA|13|TRBD1|TRBJ2-7|TRBV7-9
CASSQTGEYEQYF
TGTGCCAGCAGCCAGACAGGGGAATACGAGCAGTACTTC
>NA|17|TRBD2|TRBJ2-7|TRBV5-1
CASSSRLAGGRSYEQYF
TGCGCCAGCAGCTCCCGACTAGCGGGAGGGAGGTCCTACGAGCAGTACTTC
>NA|16|TRBD2|TRBJ2-7|TRBV7-8
CASSLSGGIKGYEQYF
TGTGCCAGCAGCCTAAGCGGGGGAATAAAGGGCTACGAGCAGTACTTC
>NA|13|NA|TRBJ1-5|TRBV19
CASKENSNQPQHF
TGTGCCAGTAAGGAGAATAGCAATCAGCCCCAGCATTTT